This record covers a single TCR beta chain. The data belong to a study of early T cells in non-severe SARS-CoV-2 infection. Across the whole study: Unsorted whole blood bulk RNA was sequenced, with unpaired chains.

Tagging with unique molecular identifiers was applied to individual cDNA molecules. MiXCR, applied by TCRdb to the 5' RACE reads, yields one record per CDR3 protein. The profile shows tens of thousands of distinct CDR3 sequences, about 14% of them singletons. The input for sequencing was whole blood, taken at baseline. This sequence originates from an adult who was a healthcare worker with PCR-confirmed SARS-CoV-2 infection or an uninfected control (not recorded which).

CDR3 bases: TGTGCCAGCAGTTTCCTCCCGAGGGTTAGCGGGAAAGTGGTGTATAACGAGCAGTACTTC. This codes for CASSFLPRVSGKVVYNEQYF. The gene calls are TRBV6-6 and TRBJ2-7; 8 bases match TRBD2. Germline assignment: CDR1 MNHNY and CDR2 SVGAGI (reference sequence). The CDR3 totals 20 residues. The J segment lost 5 bases and the V segment lost 4 bases, leaving 25 bases of the junction unmatched.